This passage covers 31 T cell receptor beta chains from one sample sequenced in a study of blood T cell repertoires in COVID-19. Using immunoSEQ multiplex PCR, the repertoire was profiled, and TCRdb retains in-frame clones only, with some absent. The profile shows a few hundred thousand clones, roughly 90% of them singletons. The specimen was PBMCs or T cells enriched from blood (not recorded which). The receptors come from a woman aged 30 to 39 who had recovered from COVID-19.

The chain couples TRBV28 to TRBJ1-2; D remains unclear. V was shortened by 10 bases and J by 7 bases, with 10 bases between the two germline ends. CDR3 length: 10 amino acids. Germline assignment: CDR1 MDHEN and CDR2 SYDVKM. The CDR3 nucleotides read TGTGCCACCACAAGTGTTGGCTACACCTTC. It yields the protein CATTSVGYTF.

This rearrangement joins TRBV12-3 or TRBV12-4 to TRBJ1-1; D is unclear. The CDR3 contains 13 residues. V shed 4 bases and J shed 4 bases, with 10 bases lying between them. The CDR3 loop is CASSYRGGTEAFF. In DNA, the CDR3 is TGTGCCAGCAGTTACCGCGGAGGCACTGAAGCTTTCTTT.

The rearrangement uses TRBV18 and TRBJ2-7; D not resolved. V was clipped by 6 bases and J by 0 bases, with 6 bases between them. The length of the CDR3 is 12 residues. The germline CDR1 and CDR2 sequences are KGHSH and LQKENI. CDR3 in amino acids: CASSVSSYEQYF. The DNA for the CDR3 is TGTGCCAGCTCGGTTAGCTCCTACGAGCAGTACTTC.

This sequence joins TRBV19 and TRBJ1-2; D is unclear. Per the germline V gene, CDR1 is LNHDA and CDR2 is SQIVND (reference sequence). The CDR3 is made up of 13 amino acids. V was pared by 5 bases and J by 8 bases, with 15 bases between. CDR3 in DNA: TGTGCCAGTAGTCCTCGAAACCGAGGCGGCTACACCTTC. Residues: CASSPRNRGGYTF.

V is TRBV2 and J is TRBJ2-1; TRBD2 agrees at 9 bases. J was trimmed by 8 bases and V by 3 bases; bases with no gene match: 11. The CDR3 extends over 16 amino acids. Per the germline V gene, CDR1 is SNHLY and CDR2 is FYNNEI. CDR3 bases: TGTGCCAGCAGTGACGTGTTGGTGGGACTAGCCGATGAGCAGTTCTTC. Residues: CASSDVLVGLADEQFF. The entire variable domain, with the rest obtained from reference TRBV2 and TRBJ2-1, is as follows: EPEVTQTPSHQVTQMGQEVILRCVPISNHLYFYWYRQILGQKVEFLVSFYNNEISEKSEIFDDQFSVERPDGSNFTLKIRSTKLEDSAMYFCASSDVLVGLADEQFFGPGTRLTVL.

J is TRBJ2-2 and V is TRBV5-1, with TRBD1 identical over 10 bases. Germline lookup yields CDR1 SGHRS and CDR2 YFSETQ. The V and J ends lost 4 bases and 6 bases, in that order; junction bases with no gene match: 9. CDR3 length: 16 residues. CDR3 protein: CASSPLTGGDPGELFF. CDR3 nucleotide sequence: TGCGCCAGCAGCCCACTGACAGGGGGCGACCCCGGGGAGCTGTTTTTT.

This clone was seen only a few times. As DNA, the CDR3 is TGTGCCAGCAGCTTCCAGGGGAACACTGAAGCTTTCTTT. It codes for CASSFQGNTEAFF. The V gene is TRBV5-8, the J gene TRBJ1-1; D perhaps matches TRBD1 (5 bases). Trimming cost V 2 bases and J 1 base, with 6 bases left between them. This CDR3 comprises 13 residues. Germline CDR1 is SGHTS and CDR2 is YDEGEE.

CDR3 sequence (DNA): TGTGCCAGCAGCCAAGGGGAGGGCGCAGTAATGGGAAACACCATATATTTT. Translating it yields CASSQGEGAVMGNTIYF. The chain is built from TRBV3-1 (or the pseudogene TRBV3-2) and TRBJ1-3; D is uncertain. With 1 base removed from V and 4 bases from J, the gap between germline ends came to 17 bases. The CDR3 consists of 17 residues. The germline V gene encodes CDR1 LGHDT and CDR2 YNNKEL (reference sequence).

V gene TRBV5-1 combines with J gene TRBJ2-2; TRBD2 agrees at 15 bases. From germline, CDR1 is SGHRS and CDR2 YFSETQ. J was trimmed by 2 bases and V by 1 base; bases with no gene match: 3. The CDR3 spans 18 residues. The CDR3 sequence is CASSLLGLAGGNTGELFF. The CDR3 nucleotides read TGCGCCAGCAGCTTGTTGGGACTAGCGGGAGGAAACACCGGGGAGCTGTTTTTT.

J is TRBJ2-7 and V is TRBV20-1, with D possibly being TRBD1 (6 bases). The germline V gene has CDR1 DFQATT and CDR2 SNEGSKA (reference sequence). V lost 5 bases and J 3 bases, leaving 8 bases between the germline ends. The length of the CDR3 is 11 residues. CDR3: CSAGDIYEQYF. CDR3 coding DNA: TGCAGTGCTGGGGACATCTACGAGCAGTACTTC.

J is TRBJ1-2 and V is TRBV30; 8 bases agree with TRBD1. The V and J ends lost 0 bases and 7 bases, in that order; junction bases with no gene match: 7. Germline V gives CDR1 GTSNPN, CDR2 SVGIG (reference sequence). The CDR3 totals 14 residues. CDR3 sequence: CAWSVGTGMGGYTF. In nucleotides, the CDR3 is TGTGCCTGGAGTGTCGGGACAGGAATGGGTGGCTACACCTTC.

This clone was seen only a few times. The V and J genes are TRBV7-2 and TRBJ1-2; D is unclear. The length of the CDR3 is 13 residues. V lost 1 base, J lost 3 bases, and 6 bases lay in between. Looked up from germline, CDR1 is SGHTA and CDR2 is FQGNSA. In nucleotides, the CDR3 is TGTGCCAGCAGCTTAGGGCAGTACTATGGCTACACCTTC. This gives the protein CASSLGQYYGYTF.

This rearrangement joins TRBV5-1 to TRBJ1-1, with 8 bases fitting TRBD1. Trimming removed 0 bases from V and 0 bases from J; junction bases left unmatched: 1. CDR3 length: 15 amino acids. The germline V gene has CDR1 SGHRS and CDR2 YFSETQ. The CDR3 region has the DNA TGCGCCAGCAGCTTGGGACAGGGGTTGAACACTGAAGCTTTCTTT. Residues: CASSLGQGLNTEAFF.

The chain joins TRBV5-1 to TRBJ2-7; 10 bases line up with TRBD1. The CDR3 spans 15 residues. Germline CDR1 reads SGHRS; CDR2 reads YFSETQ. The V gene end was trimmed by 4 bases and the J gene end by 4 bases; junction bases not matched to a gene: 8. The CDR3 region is CASSLGQGVLYEQYF. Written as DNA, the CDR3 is TGCGCCAGCAGCCTTGGACAGGGGGTTCTGTACGAGCAGTACTTC. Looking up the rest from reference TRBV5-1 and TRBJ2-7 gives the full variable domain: KAGVTQTPRYLIKTRGQQVTLSCSPISGHRSVSWYQQTPGQGLQFLFEYFSETQRNKGNFPGRFSGRQFSNSRSEMNVSTLELGDSALYLCASSLGQGVLYEQYFGPGTRLTVT.

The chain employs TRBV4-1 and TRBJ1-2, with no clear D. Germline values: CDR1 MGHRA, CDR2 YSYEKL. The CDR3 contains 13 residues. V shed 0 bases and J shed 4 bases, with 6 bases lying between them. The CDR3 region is CASSQEQVYGYTF. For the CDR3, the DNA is TGCGCCAGCAGCCAAGAGCAGGTCTATGGCTACACCTTC.

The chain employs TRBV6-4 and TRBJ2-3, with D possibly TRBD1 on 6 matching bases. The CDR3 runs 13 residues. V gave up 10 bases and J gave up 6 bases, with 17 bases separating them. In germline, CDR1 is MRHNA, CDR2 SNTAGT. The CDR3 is CATTRGREDTQYF. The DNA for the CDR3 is TGTGCCACAACGAGGGGGAGAGAGGATACGCAGTATTTT.

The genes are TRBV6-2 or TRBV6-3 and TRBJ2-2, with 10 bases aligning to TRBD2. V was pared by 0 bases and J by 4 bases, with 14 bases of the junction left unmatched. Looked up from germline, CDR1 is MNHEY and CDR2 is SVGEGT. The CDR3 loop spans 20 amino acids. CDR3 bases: TGTGCCAGCAGTTACTCGGCCGGGACTAGCGTTTTTTTCCGCACCGGGGAGCTGTTTTTT. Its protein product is CASSYSAGTSVFFRTGELFF.

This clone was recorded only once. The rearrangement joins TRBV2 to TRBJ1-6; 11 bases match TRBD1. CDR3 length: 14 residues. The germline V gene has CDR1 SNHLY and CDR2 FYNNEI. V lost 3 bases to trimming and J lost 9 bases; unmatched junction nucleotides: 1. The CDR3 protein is CASSEGQGVSPLHF. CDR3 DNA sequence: TGTGCCAGCAGTGAGGGACAGGGGGTTTCACCCCTCCACTTT.

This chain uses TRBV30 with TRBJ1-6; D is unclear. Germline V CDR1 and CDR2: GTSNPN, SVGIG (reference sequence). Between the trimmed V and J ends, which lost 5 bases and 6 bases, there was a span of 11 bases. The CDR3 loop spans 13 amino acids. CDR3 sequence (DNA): TGTGCCTGGGAGTCTAGTTTTAATTCACCCCTCCACTTT. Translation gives CAWESSFNSPLHF.

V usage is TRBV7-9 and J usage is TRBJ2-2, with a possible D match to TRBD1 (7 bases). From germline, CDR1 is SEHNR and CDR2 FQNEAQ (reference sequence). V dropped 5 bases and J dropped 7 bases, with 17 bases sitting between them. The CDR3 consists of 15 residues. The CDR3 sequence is CASSQIRGAGGELFF. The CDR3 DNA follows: TGTGCCAGCAGCCAAATCAGGGGGGCTGGCGGGGAGCTGTTTTTT.

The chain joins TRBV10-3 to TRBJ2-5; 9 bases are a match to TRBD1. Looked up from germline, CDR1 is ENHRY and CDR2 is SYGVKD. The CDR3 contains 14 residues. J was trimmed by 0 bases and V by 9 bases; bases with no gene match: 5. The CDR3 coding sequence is TGTGCCATTCAACGGGACAGGGACCAAGAGACCCAGTACTTC. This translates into CAIQRDRDQETQYF.

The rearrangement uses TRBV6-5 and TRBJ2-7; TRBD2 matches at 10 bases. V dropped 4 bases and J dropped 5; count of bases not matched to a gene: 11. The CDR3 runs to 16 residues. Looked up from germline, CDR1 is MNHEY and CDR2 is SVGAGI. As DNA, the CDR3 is TGTGCCAGCAGTTCCCCATTGCTAGCGGGGGATAACGAGCAGTACTTC. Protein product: CASSSPLLAGDNEQYF.

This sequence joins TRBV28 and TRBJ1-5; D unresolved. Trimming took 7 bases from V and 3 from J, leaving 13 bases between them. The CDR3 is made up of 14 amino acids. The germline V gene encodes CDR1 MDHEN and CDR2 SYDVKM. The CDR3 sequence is CASILGSPNQPQHF. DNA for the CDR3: TGTGCCAGCATCCTGGGCAGTCCCAATCAGCCCCAGCATTTT.

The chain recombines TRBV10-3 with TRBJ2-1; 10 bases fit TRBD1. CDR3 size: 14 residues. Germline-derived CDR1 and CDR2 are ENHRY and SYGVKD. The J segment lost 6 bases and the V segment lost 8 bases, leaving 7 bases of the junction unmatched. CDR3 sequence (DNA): TGTGCCATCGGACCGGGACAGGGGTCCAATGAGCAGTTCTTC. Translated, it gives CAIGPGQGSNEQFF.

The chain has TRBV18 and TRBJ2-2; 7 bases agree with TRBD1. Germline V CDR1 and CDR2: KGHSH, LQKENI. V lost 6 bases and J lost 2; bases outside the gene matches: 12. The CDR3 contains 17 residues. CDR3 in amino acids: CASSKFPGQLNTGELFF. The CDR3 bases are TGTGCCAGCTCTAAATTTCCGGGACAGCTAAACACCGGGGAGCTGTTTTTT.

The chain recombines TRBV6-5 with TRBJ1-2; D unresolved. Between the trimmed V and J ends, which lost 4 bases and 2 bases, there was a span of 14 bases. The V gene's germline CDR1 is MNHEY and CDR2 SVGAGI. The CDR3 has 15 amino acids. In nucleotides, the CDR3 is TGTGCCAGCAGTTTCGGCGTCTCAGGAAACTATGGCTACACCTTC. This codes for CASSFGVSGNYGYTF.

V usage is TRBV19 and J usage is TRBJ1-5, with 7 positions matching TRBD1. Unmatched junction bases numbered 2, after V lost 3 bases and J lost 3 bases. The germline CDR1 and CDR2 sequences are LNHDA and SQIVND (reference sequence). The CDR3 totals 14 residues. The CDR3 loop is CASSITGANQPQHF. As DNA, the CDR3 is TGTGCCAGTAGTATCACAGGGGCCAATCAGCCCCAGCATTTT. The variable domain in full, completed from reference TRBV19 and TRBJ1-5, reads DGGITQSPKYLFRKEGQNVTLSCEQNLNHDAMYWYRQDPGQGLRLIYYSQIVNDFQKGDIAEGYSVSREKKESFPLTVTSAQKNPTAFYLCASSITGANQPQHFGDGTRLSIL.

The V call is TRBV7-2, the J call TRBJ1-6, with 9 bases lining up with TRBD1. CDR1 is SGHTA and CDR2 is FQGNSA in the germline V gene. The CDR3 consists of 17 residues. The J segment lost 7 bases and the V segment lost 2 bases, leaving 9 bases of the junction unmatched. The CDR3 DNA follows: TGTGCCAGCAGCTTAATTCAAATGGGGACAGGGAATTCACCCCTCCACTTT. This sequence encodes CASSLIQMGTGNSPLHF. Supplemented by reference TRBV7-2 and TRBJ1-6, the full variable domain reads GAGVSQSPSNKVTEKGKDVELRCDPISGHTALYWYRQSLGQGLEFLIYFQGNSAPDKSGLPSDRFSAERTGGSVSTLTIQRTQQEDSAVYLCASSLIQMGTGNSPLHFGNGTRLTVT.

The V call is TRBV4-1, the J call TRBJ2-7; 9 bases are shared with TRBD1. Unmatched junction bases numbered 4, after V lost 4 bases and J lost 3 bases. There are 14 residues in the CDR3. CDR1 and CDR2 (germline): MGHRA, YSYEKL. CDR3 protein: CASSRTGDIYEQYF. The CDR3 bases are TGCGCCAGCAGCCGGACAGGGGACATCTACGAGCAGTACTTC.

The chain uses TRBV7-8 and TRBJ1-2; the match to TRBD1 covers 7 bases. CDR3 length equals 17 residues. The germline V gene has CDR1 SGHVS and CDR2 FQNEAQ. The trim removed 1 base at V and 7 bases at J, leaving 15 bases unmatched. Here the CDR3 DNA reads TGTGCCAGCAGCTTAGGGGCCCCCGGGACAGACTGGGTTGGCTACACCTTC. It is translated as CASSLGAPGTDWVGYTF.

The CDR3 bases are TGCGCCAGCAGCCAACTGAATTCACCCCTCCACTTT. Its protein is CASSQLNSPLHF. The chain combines TRBV4-1 with TRBJ1-6; no clear D. Deletions cut 2 bases from V and 7 bases from J, with 3 bases between. This CDR3 has 12 residues. The germline gives CDR1 MGHRA, CDR2 YSYEKL.